This T cell receptor beta chain is drawn from a study of response to subunit inactivated influenza vaccine. The CDR3 contains 14 residues. Between the trimmed V and J ends, which lost 3 bases and 3 bases, there was a span of 12 bases. Germline loops: CDR1 SGHRS, CDR2 YFSETQ. Study conclusions and caveats: Each seasonal influenza vaccination recruits few new T cells, the authors suggested.

In this sample, this clonotype turned up many times. The antigen is not known. A single record per CDR3 protein comes from TCRdb applying MiXCR to the RT-PCR reads. This sample has about 500,000 distinct CDR3 sequences; more than 15% occur once, and the top ten carry 2.5% to 3.5%. V gene TRBV5-1 combines with J gene TRBJ1-1; D gene uncertain. Source: CD4+ T cells sorted from PBMCs, taken less than 30 months after vaccination. The receptor was isolated from a man aged 50-75 years who received an inactivated influenza vaccine. DNA for the CDR3: TGCGCCAGCAGCTCCAATTTAAGGGACACTGAAGCTTTCTTT. It translates to CASSSNLRDTEAFF.